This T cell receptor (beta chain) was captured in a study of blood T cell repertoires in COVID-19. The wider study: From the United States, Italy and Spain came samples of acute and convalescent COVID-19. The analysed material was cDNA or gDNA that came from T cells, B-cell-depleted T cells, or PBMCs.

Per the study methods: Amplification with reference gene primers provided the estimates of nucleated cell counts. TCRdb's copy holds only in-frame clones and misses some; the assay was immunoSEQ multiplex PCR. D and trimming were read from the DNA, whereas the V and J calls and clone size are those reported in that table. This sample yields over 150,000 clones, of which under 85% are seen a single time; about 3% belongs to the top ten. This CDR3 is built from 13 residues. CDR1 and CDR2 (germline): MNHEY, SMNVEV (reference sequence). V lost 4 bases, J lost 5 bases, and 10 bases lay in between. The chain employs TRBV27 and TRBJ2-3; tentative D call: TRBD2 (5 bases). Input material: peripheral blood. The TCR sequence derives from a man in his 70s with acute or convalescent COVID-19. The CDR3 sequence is CASSWRAVDTQYF. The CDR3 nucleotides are TGTGCCAGCAGTTGGCGGGCCGTAGATACGCAGTATTTT.